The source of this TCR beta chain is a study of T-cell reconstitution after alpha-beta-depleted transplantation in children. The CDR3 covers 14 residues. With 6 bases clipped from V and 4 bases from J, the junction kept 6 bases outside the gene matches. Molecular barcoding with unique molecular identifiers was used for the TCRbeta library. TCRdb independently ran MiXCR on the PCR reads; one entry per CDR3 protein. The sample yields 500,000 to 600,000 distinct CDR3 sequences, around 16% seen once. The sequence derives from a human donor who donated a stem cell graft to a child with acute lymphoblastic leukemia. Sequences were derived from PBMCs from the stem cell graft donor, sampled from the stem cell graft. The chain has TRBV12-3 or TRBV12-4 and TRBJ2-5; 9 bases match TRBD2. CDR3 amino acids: CASSMGLAGETQYF. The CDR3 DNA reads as TGTGCCAGCAGCATGGGACTAGCAGGAGAGACCCAGTACTTC.